Listed here are 5 T cell receptor beta chains from one sample, sequenced in a study of radiotherapy plus CTLA-4 blockade in lung cancer. The repertoire was sequenced with immunoSEQ multiplex PCR; TCRdb's copy has only in-frame clones and lacks some. The sample has 95,000 to 150,000 clones; 80% to 90% are singletons. Here the sequenced sample was peripheral blood, taken from a patient treated with radiotherapy plus ipilimumab. These TCRs come from a human donor with non-small cell lung cancer that progressed on radiotherapy plus ipilimumab.

Remarks on this clone: This specimen includes other DNA sequences encoding the same CDR3. J is TRBJ2-2 and V is TRBV19, with D possibly matching TRBD2 (6 bases). The V end was cut by 3 bases, the J end by 3 bases, with 11 bases between. The CDR3 covers 15 residues. Germline CDR1 and CDR2: LNHDA and SQIVND (reference sequence). The CDR3 bases are TGTGCCAGTAGTATTGGGACTTCTTACACCGGGGAGCTGTTTTTT. Its translation is CASSIGTSYTGELFF.

DNA of the CDR3: TGTGCCAGTAGTCAGGGACTAGCGGTCCCCTACGAGCAGTACTTC. The encoded protein is CASSQGLAVPYEQYF. V is TRBV19 and J is TRBJ2-7; TRBD2 agrees at 11 bases. The CDR3 covers 15 residues. J was trimmed by 2 bases and V by 5 bases; bases with no gene match: 5. Germline CDR1 reads LNHDA; CDR2 reads SQIVND (reference sequence).

The rearrangement uses TRBV5-6 and TRBJ2-7; perhaps TRBD2 as D (5 bases). The CDR3 has 16 residues. Germline V gives CDR1 SGHDT, CDR2 YYEEEE. The V gene lost 4 bases and the J gene lost 2 bases, with 19 bases spanning the gap. CDR3 bases: TGTGCCAGCAGCCCCCCGAGAGGGCACAGAACCTACGAGCAGTACTTC. Translation: CASSPPRGHRTYEQYF. Full variable domain (rest looked up from reference TRBV5-6 and TRBJ2-7): DAGVTQSPTHLIKTRGQQVTLRCSPKSGHDTVSWYQQALGQGPQFIFQYYEEEERQRGNFPDRFSGHQFPNYSSELNVNALLLGDSALYLCASSPPRGHRTYEQYFGPGTRLTVT.

CDR3 nucleotide sequence: TGTGCCAGCAGCCCGTACCGGCAGGGTCTAGCTGGGGCCAACGTCCTGACTTTC. Protein sequence: CASSPYRQGLAGANVLTF. V is TRBV5-5 and J is TRBJ2-6; D may be TRBD1 (5 bases). V lost 4 bases, J lost 2 bases, and 19 bases lay in between. CDR3 length equals 18 residues. Germline V gene sequence: CDR1 SGHKS, CDR2 YYEKEE (reference sequence).

The J gene is TRBJ2-1, the V gene TRBV12-5, with a possible D match to TRBD2 (5 bases). CDR3 length: 15 residues. Germline V CDR1 and CDR2: LGHNT, FRNRAP. The ends were cut back, 0 bases at V and 6 bases at J, with 12 bases in the middle. CDR3 bases: TGTGCTAGTGGTTTGGTACATGGGAGCGTCAATGAGCAGTTCTTC. It encodes CASGLVHGSVNEQFF.